This record looks at one T cell receptor beta chain sequence and its context. Indicated time point: peripheral blood 6 weeks after treatment start. The cohort comprised individuals with locally advanced or metastatic urothelial carcinoma. These data belong to a study of PD-L1 blockade in urothelial cancer. On the study more broadly: Male sex and bladder-origin urothelial cancer characterized about nine tenths of the roughly 29 patients. Samples came from 3 weeks, at the second dose, and 6 weeks into treatment.

Only in-frame clones appear in the TCRdb table, and some are missing; sequencing was by immunoSEQ multiplex PCR. There are fewer than 90,000 clones in the sample; approximately 90% occur only once, and approximately 0.89% lies in the top ten. The sequencing used PBMCs, collected around atezolizumab (anti-PD-L1) treatment. The origin of this receptor is a woman aged 80 or older with urothelial cancer.

The DNA for the CDR3 is TGTGCCATCAGTGAGCCAGGGAATGGCTACACCTTC. Amino acids: CAISEPGNGYTF. The chain combines TRBV10-3 with TRBJ1-2, with D perhaps TRBD1 (5 bases). CDR1 ENHRY and CDR2 SYGVKD come from the germline V gene. Trimming stripped 2 bases from V and 6 bases from J, with 7 bases between. The CDR3 consists of 12 residues.